The TCR beta chain under discussion was sequenced for a study of Ad26.COV2.S vaccination and SARS-CoV-2 variants. Study summary: Donor allocation was to the COV1001 Ad26.COV2.S trial arm. Recipients of Ad26.COV2.S got it intramuscularly, once or twice 56 days apart. Study-wide results and caveats: Breadth measured for non-spike TCRs was similar across vaccine and placebo recipients.

This table comes from immunoSEQ multiplex PCR, and its TCRdb copy is limited to in-frame clones, with some not included. The sample holds 300,000 to 400,000 clones; about 86% are singletons and the top ten take 1.9%. Treatment specified: 15 to 20 received Ad26.COV2.S at low or high dose, single or two shots; a few received placebo; per-sample allocation not given. Specimens were obtained on day 63 following the first vaccine or placebo injection. Concerning this clone itself: The target antigen is unknown.

The input for sequencing was peripheral blood, taken in a trial of Ad26.COV2.S vaccine versus placebo. The origin of this receptor is a person between 18 and 60 years old who received the Ad26.COV2.S COVID-19 vaccine or a placebo.

The CDR3 nucleotides are TGTGCCAGCAGCTTAAACATTCCAGGGGTAGGTTCACCCCTCCACTTT. Amino acids: CASSLNIPGVGSPLHF. The chain couples TRBV11-2 to TRBJ1-6; possible D gene TRBD1, 6 bases. CDR3 size: 16 residues. The V gene's germline CDR1 is SGHAT and CDR2 FQNNGV. V lost 2 bases to trimming and J lost 9 bases, with 17 bases between them.